The sequence of this T cell receptor beta chain was determined in a study of blood T cell repertoires in COVID-19. Study-wide background: Some COVID-19 samples were acute and others convalescent; all came from the United States, Italy and Spain. From T cells, B-cell-depleted T cells, or PBMCs came the material, which was cDNA or gDNA.

The authors' processing: Using reference gene primer amplification, nucleated cell counts were estimated. Measured with immunoSEQ multiplex PCR; TCRdb has only the in-frame clones, and not every one. V and J calls and clone size are those listed in that table; D and trimming were worked out from the DNA. This sample has tens of thousands of clones, with 88% found just once. The CDR3 extends over 13 amino acids. Germline values: CDR1 MDHEN, CDR2 SYDVKM. V was shortened by 2 bases and J by 5 bases, with 7 bases between the two germline ends. Material for sequencing was peripheral blood. J is TRBJ2-4 and V is TRBV28; D call uncertain. The TCR was taken from a human donor in a cohort sampled during active COVID-19. The CDR3: CASSLSKQNIQYF. The CDR3, as DNA: TGTGCCAGCAGTTTAAGTAAGCAAAACATTCAGTACTTC. Variable domain in full (rest from reference TRBV28 and TRBJ2-4): DVKVTQSSRYLVKRTGEKVFLECVQDMDHENMFWYRQDPGLGLRLIYFSYDVKMKEKGDIPEGYSVSREKKERFSLILESASTNQTSMYLCASSLSKQNIQYFGAGTRLSVL.